The 2 T cell receptor beta chains given below trace back to one sample, sequenced in a study of post-analysis software for immune sequencing data. These receptors are not linked to any known antigen. The TCR beta cDNA libraries contained unique molecular identifiers. TCRdb passed the PCR reads through MiXCR, listing each CDR3 protein once. The sample records 450,000 to 700,000 distinct CDR3 sequences, about 40% being singletons. Notes on the study in general: The study found TRBV5-6, TRBV5-1 and TRBV20-1 among several TRBV segments more frequent in patients than controls.

Sequenced material: blood. The receptors stem from a girl aged 10-17 years with multiple sclerosis.

The gene calls are TRBV5-1 and TRBJ2-3; possible D gene TRBD2, 6 bases. Trimming left V 7 bases short and J 1 base short, with 13 bases between. Germline CDR1 SGHRS, CDR2 YFSETQ. The CDR3 runs to 14 residues. DNA of the CDR3: TGCGCCAGCCGCCACGGGACTGGCACAGATACGCAGTATTTT. Translation gives CASRHGTGTDTQYF.

A few counts support this clonotype. This chain links TRBV10-2 with TRBJ2-3; 7 nucleotides agree with TRBD2. V shed 6 bases and J 2 bases; nucleotides not matched to a gene: 8. The CDR3 is 15 residues long. CDR1 is WSHSY and CDR2 is SAAADI in the germline V gene. The CDR3 nucleotides are TGCGCCAGCAGAGGGCCAGCGGGACCCACAGATACGCAGTATTTT. This translates into CASRGPAGPTDTQYF.